This TCR beta chain originates from a study of neurological immune-mediated disorders. Synthesis of cDNA was performed by 5'RACE using 10-nucleotide random UMIs. Using its own MiXCR run on the 5' RACE reads, TCRdb lists one record per CDR3 protein. The sample contains under 45,000 distinct CDR3 sequences, about 22% of which appear only once. The sample's time point: technical triplicate 3. The unsorted libraries were produced from 2 million PBMCs held at -80 C. At least ten counts were recorded for this clonotype. The source material was PBMCs. The sequence derives from a man in his fifties or sixties with HTLV-1-associated myelopathy (HAM/TSP).

Written as DNA, the CDR3 is TGTGCCAGCAGCTTAGACGGGGCTGCCAATGAGCAGTTCTTC. It specifies CASSLDGAANEQFF. This chain uses TRBV7-2 with TRBJ2-1; the D call may be TRBD1 or TRBD2 (5 bases each). This CDR3 region has 14 residues. The germline V and J ends were trimmed by 1 base and 6 bases, with 10 bases remaining between them. Germline loops: CDR1 SGHTA, CDR2 FQGNSA.